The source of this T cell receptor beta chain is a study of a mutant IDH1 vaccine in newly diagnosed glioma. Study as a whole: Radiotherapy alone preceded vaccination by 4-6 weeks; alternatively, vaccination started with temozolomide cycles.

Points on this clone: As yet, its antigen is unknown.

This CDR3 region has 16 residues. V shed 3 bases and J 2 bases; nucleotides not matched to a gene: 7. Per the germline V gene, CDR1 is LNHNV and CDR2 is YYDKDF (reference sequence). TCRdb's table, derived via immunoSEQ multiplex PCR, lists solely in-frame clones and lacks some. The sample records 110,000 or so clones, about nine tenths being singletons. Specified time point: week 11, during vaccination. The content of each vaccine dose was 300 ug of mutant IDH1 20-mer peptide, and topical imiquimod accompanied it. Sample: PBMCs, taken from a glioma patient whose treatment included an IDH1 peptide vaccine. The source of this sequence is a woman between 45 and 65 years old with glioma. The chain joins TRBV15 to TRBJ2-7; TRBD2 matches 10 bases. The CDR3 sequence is CATSRSWTSGTYEQYF. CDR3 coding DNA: TGTGCCACCAGCAGGAGCTGGACTAGCGGAACCTACGAGCAGTACTTC.